This T cell receptor (beta chain) came from a study of blood T cell repertoires in COVID-19. Study-wide background: From T cells, B-cell-depleted T cells, or PBMCs came the material, which was cDNA or gDNA.

Germline V gene sequence: CDR1 LGHDT, CDR2 YNNKEL (reference sequence). The CDR3 has 14 amino acids. Trimming took off 0 bases at V and 2 bases at J, with 7 bases between the two ends. Sequencing was performed with immunoSEQ multiplex PCR; in TCRdb, only in-frame clones are kept and a portion is missing. In the table there are over 400,000 clones, approximately 85% of which are singletons. The receptor comes from a human donor in a cohort sampled during active COVID-19. The sample was peripheral blood. The chain joins TRBV3-1 (or the pseudogene TRBV3-2) to TRBJ1-2, with no clear D. The CDR3 nucleotides read TGTGCCAGCAGCCAAGACTACCACAACTATGGCTACACCTTC. It encodes CASSQDYHNYGYTF.